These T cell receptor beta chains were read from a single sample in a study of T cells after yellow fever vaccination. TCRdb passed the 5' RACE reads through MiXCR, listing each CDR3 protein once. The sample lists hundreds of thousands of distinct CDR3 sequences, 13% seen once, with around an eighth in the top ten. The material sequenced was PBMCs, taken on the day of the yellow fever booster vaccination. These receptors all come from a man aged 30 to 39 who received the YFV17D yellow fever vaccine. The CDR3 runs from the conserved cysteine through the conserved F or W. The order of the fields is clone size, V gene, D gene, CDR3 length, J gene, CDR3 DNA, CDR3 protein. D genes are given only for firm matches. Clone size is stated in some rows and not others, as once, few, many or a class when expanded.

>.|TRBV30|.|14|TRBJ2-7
TGTGCCCGGGGTCGGAAGGGTACTTTCTACGAGCAGTACTTC
CARGRKGTFYEQYF
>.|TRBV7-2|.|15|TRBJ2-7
TGTGCCAGCAGCTTAAACCAAGGCAGAACCTACGAGCAGTACTTC
CASSLNQGRTYEQYF
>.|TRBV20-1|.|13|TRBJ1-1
TGCAGTGCTCGATCAGAAATGAACACTGAAGCTTTCTTT
CSARSEMNTEAFF
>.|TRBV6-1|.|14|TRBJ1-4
TGTGCCAGCAGCCCAGGGGACAAAAATGAAAAACTGTTTTTT
CASSPGDKNEKLFF
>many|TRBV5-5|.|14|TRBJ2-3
TGTGCCAGCAGCCCAAGTGGCCACACAGATACGCAGTATTTT
CASSPSGHTDTQYF
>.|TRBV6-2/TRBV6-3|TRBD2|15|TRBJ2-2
TGTGCCAGCACGAGCGTTCGGGGGGGCACCGGGGAGCTGTTTTTT
CASTSVRGGTGELFF
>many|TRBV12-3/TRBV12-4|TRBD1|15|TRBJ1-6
TGTGCCAGCAGTTCACAGGGGTTGAGTGGTTCACCCCTCCACTTT
CASSSQGLSGSPLHF
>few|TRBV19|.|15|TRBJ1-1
TGTGCCAGTAGTCCTTCGGGCAGGGCTGAGACTGAAGCTTTCTTT
CASSPSGRAETEAFF
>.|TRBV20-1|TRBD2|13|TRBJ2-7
TGCAGTGCTAGCGAACTAGCGGGAGTGGAGCAGTACTTC
CSASELAGVEQYF
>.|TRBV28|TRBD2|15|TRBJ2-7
TGTGACAGCAGATCCCTAGCGGGATCGGTCCACGAGCAGTACTTC
CDSRSLAGSVHEQYF
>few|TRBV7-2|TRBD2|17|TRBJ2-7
TGTGCCAGCACGACCGGGCTAGCGGGGAGAAGCTCCTACGAGCAGTACTTC
CASTTGLAGRSSYEQYF
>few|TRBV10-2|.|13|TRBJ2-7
TGCGCCAGCCTTCCGGGGGCCCCCTACGAGCAGTACTTC
CASLPGAPYEQYF
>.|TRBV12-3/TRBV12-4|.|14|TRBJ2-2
TGTGCCAGCAGGAGAGGAAGGGCCGAGGAGGAGCTGTTTTTT
CASRRGRAEEELFF
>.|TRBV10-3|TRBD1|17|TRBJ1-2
TGTGCCATCAGTGAGTTGGAGGGGGCGAAGCGTGACTATGGCTACACCTTC
CAISELEGAKRDYGYTF
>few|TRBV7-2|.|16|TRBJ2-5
TGTGCCAGCAGCTCTCCGGGACACCAGTACCAAGAGACCCAGTACTTC
CASSSPGHQYQETQYF
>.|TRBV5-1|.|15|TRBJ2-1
TGCGCCAGTTCCTATATTCAGGGTGATTACAATGAGCAGTTCTTC
CASSYIQGDYNEQFF
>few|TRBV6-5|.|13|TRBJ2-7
TGTGCCAGCAGTTATTACGGATCCTACGAGCAGTACTTC
CASSYYGSYEQYF
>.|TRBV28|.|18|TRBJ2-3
TGTGCCACCTCAGTTTATGGCGTCGGCACCTCAAGCACAGATACGCAGTATTTT
CATSVYGVGTSSTDTQYF
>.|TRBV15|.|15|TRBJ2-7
TGTGCCACCAGCAGAGATCAGGGGACTCCCCACGAGCAGTACTTC
CATSRDQGTPHEQYF
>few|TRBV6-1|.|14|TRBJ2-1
TGTGCCAGCAGCAAGAGGAGCTCCTACAATGAGCAGTTCTTC
CASSKRSSYNEQFF
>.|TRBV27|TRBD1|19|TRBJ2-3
TGTGCCAGCCAACAAAGGGGGCAGGCTGAAATCTGGTTGACAGATACGCAGTATTTT
CASQQRGQAEIWLTDTQYF
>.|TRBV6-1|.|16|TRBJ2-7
TGTGCCAGCAGTAAAACAGCAGGGGCTAAAGGCTACGAGCAGTACTTC
CASSKTAGAKGYEQYF
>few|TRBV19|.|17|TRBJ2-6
TGTGCCAGTAGTCTTCTGGGGGCTCCCTCTGGGGCCAACGTCCTGACTTTC
CASSLLGAPSGANVLTF
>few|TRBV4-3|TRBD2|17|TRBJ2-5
TGCGCCAGCAGCCAAGAATTAGCGGGAGTTACGGGGGAGACCCAGTACTTC
CASSQELAGVTGETQYF
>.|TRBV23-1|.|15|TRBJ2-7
TGCGCCAGCAGTCAATCCGGGGCCTGGGAGGAGGAGCAGTACTTC
CASSQSGAWEEEQYF